This T cell receptor (beta chain) stems from a study of T cell clonality in common variable immunodeficiency. Ten or more counts support this clone. The read ends 3 residues early relative to the CDR3; the germline J gene fills the gap. CVID and control samples used equivalent genomic DNA input. Sequencing was performed with immunoSEQ multiplex PCR; in TCRdb, only in-frame clones are kept and a portion is missing. Singletons are absent from the sample, which has approximately 81,000 clones. V was clipped by 0 bases and J by 7 bases; unmatched bases: 3. The germline CDR1 and CDR2 sequences are SGHDT and YYEEEE. This CDR3 is built from 14 residues.

The chain joins TRBV5-6 to TRBJ1-3; 8 bases fit TRBD1. Source material: peripheral blood mononuclear cells. The clonotype comes from a person between 18 and 69 years old in good health. The CDR3: CASSLVGQGNTIYF. The CDR3 DNA, read in part, is TGTGCCAGCAGCTTGGTCGGACAGGGCAACACC.